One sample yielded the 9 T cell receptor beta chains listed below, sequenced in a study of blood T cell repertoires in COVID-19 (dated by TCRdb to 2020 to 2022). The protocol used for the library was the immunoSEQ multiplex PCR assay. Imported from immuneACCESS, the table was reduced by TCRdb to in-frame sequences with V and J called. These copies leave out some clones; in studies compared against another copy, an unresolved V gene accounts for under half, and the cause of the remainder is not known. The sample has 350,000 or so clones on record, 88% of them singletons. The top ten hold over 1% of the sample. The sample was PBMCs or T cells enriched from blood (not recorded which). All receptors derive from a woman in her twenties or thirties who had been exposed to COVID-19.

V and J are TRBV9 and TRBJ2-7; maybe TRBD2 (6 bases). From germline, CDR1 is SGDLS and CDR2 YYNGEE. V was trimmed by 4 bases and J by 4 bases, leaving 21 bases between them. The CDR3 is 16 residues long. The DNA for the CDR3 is TGTGCCAGCAGCCGGGCCCGACTAGAAGATGGATACGAGCAGTACTTC. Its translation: CASSRARLEDGYEQYF. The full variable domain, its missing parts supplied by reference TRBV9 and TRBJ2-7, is DSGVTQTPKHLITATGQRVTLRCSPRSGDLSVYWYQQSLDQGLQFLIQYYNGEERAKGNILERFSAQQFPDLHSELNLSSLELGDSALYFCASSRARLEDGYEQYFGPGTRLTVT.

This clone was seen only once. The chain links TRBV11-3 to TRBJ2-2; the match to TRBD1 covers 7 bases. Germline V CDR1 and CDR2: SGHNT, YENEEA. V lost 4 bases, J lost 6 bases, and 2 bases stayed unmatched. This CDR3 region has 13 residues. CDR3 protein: CASSSQGAGELFF. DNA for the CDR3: TGTGCCAGCAGCTCTCAGGGGGCCGGGGAGCTGTTTTTT.

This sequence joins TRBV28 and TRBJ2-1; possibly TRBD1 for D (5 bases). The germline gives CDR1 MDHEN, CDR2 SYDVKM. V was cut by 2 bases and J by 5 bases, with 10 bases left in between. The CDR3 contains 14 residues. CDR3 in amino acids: CASSLGAGNNEQFF. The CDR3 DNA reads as TGTGCCAGCAGTTTAGGGGCAGGGAACAATGAGCAGTTCTTC.

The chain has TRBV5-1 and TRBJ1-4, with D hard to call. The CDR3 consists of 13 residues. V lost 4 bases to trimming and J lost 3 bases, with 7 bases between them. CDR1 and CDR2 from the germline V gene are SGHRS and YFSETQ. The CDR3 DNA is TGCGCCAGCAGCCCGGGAGCTAATGAAAAACTGTTTTTT. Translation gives CASSPGANEKLFF.

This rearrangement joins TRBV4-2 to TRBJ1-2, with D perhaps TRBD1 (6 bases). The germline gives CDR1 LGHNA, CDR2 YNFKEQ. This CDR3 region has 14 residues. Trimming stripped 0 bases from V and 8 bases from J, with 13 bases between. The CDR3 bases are TGTGCCAGCAGCCAAGAAAACAGGGTTGGGGGCTACACCTTC. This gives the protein CASSQENRVGGYTF.

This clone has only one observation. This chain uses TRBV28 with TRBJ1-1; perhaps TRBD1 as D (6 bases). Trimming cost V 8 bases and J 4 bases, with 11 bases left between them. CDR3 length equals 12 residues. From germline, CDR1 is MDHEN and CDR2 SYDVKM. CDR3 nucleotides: TGTGCCAGCTGGGGGCCGGGCACTGAAGCTTTCTTT. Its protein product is CASWGPGTEAFF.

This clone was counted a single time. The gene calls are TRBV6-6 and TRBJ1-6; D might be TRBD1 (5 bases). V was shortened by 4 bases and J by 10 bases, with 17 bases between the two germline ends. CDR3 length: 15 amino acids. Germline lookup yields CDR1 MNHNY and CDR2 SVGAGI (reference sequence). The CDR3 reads CASSLRGDGGSPLHF. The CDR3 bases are TGTGCCAGCAGTTTGCGGGGGGACGGGGGGTCACCCCTCCACTTT.

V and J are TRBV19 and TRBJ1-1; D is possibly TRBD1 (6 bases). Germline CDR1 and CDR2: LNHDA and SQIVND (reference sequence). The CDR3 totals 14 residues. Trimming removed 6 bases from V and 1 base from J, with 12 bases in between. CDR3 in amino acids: CASRQGIGNTEAFF. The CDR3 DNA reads TGTGCCAGTAGACAGGGTATTGGGAACACTGAAGCTTTCTTT.

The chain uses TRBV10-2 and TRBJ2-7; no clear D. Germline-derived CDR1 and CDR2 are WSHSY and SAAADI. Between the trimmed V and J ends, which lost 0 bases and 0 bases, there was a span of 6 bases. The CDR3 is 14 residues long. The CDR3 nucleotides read TGCGCCAGCAGTGAGTCTTACTACTCCTACGAGCAGTACTTC. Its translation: CASSESYYSYEQYF.